This T cell receptor beta chain was profiled in a study of T cells after yellow fever vaccination (dated by TCRdb to between 2018 and 2021). In terms of the full investigation: Libraries from fractions with low cell numbers were prepared with the SMART-Seq v4 Ultra Low Input RNA kit. Blood samples were taken at several timepoints before and after primary and secondary immunization, and bulk PBMC replicates and cell subsets were isolated. Two healthy male donors, one aged 18 to 30 and one aged 30 to 40 years, were included in the cohort. To follow T-cell clones before and after both primary and booster YFV17D yellow fever vaccination, bulk TCR alpha and beta repertoires underwent longitudinal sequencing. Study-wide findings and limitations: The study included only two donors, which limits how far the findings can be generalized. After the booster, most clones that had expanded after primary vaccination were detected again (roughly 96% of CD4 and 70% to 90% of CD8), suggesting broad maintenance of memory. Compared with the primary T-cell response, the secondary T-cell response was faster but weaker, reaching its peak on day 5 rather than on day 15. A small share of clonotypes occurred in both CD4 and CD8 compartments, likely arising from convergent recombination. Because abundant contaminating clonotypes from the bulk population could be contained in FACS-sorted repertoires, computational filtering was required.

This clonotype showed up just a few times. No antigen is known for it. Per-base quality was not reported, and no clone a single base away is much larger than it. CDR1 is given as DFQATT and CDR2 as SNEGSKA, both from the germline V gene (reference sequence). Trimming costs V 3 bases and J 5 bases, and their ends lie 10 bases apart. Spanning cysteine to phenylalanine, the CDR3 consists of 13 amino acids. Kept here is only the CDR3 DNA, which spans 39 bases and is read in frame from base 1. The meaning of the sample's treatment or condition label: live attenuated yellow fever vaccine strain. At each blood-draw timepoint, two biological replicates of bulk PBMCs were collected. PBMCs were isolated from peripheral blood using a standard Ficoll-Paque protocol. RNA was extracted with TriZol from bulk PBMCs, CD4 and CD8 fractions, and dextramer-positive and dextramer-negative fractions. TCR cDNA was synthesized by 5'RACE template switching, through which a universal primer site and unique molecular identifiers were introduced. cDNA synthesis was primed from both the TCR alpha and TCR beta constant segments. Two PCR steps were used to amplify libraries, with sample barcodes and sequencing adapters being added in the second step. Libraries were sequenced on Illumina HiSeq 2500 (2x100 bp) or NovaSeq (2x150 bp). As for how the authors treated the data: MIGEC handled demultiplexing of reads and collapsing into UMI consensus sequences, while MiXCR performed V(D)J alignment. Vaccine-responding clonotypes were identified with edgeR using replicate PBMC samples, with FDR below 0.01 and a log2 fold change above 5 up to day 15 being required. Bulk clonotypes were assigned CD4 or CD8 identity according to which sequenced CD4 or CD8 repertoire held them at higher abundance. Using fastp trimming at Q25 and MiXCR clonotype assembly, TCRdb reanalyzed the public sequencing data and kept in-frame beta chains. Identical CDR3 protein sequences are pooled into one entry, listed with their most common genes and DNA. The authors' filters were not applied to this entry. The table for this sample lists 300,000 to 400,000 distinct CDR3 sequences; roughly 9.4% of them were counted only once. Of the sample, roughly 18% is held by the ten largest clones.

This sample comprised PBMCs, obtained on the day of the first yellow fever vaccination. This clonotype originated in a man aged 18 to 30 who received the YFV17D yellow fever vaccine. The chain is made from TRBV20-1 and TRBJ2-2; no D gene call is confident. At the DNA level, the sequence is TGCAGTGCTAGCCCCAAGCAAACCGGGGAGCTGTTTTTT. This yields the protein CSASPKQTGELFF.